The rows below give T cell receptor beta chains drawn from one sample of a study of cytomegalovirus exposure and HLA in healthy donors. The protocol was immunoSEQ multiplex PCR, while the TCRdb copy is restricted to in-frame clones and leaves out a portion. Here the sample table reports about 46,000 clones. Material for sequencing was PBMCs. The receptors originated from a woman in her thirties or forties in good health and CMV-seronegative. Each CDR3 is given with its conserved first and last residue. The D gene is left open where the match is weak.

TRBD2,TRBJ2-1,TRBV29-1,TGCAGCGTTGTTTACGGGACTAGCGGAGAGGGTGAGCAGTTCTTC,CSVVYGTSGEGEQFF
NA,TRBJ2-1,TRBV28,TGTGCCAGCAGTTCAAGGGGGACGGCCAGTGATGAGCAGTTCTTC,CASSSRGTASDEQFF
TRBD2,TRBJ2-1,TRBV7-9,TGTGCCAGCAGCGTAGCCGGACTAGCGGGAATAAGGGATGAGCAGTTCTTC,CASSVAGLAGIRDEQFF
TRBD1,TRBJ2-7,TRBV27,TGTGCCAGCAGAGCACTCCCGGGACAGGGTCGCGAGCAGTACTTC,CASRALPGQGREQYF
NA,TRBJ2-1,TRBV7-9,TGTGCCAGCAGCGGAGGGGCCATGAGGGGGCCCTACAATGAGCAGTTCTTC,CASSGGAMRGPYNEQFF
NA,TRBJ2-2,TRBV9,TGTGCCAGCAGCGTAGTAGTCTACACCGGGGAGCTGTTTTTT,CASSVVVYTGELFF
NA,TRBJ2-7,TRBV9,TGTGCCAGCAGCGTAGGGGTAGCGGCCCTGTCGGAGCAGTACTTC,CASSVGVAALSEQYF
NA,TRBJ2-5,TRBV18,TGTGCCAGCTCACCCGGGAGTGGTGAGGAGACCCAGTACTTC,CASSPGSGEETQYF
NA,TRBJ1-5,TRBV7-6,TGTGCCAGCAGCTTAGCGCCAGGAAATCAGCCCCAGCATTTT,CASSLAPGNQPQHF
NA,TRBJ1-3,TRBV6-5,TGTGCCAGCAGTTACTCGCGCAGGGAAGGAAACACCATATATTTT,CASSYSRREGNTIYF
NA,TRBJ2-1,TRBV7-3,TGTGCCAGCAGCCCCGGCGGAGCGTCGCAGGGTGAGCAGTTCTTC,CASSPGGASQGEQFF
TRBD1,TRBJ2-1,TRBV6-6,TGTGCCAGCACCAGACAGGGTTCCTACAATGAGCAGTTCTTC,CASTRQGSYNEQFF
NA,TRBJ2-3,TRBV5-1,TGCGCCAGCAGCTTGCAGGGGGGAGTAGGAGATACGCAGTATTTT,CASSLQGGVGDTQYF
TRBD2,TRBJ2-7,TRBV30,TGTGCCTGGTGCAGACTAGCGGGATTCGGCGAGCAGTACTTC,CAWCRLAGFGEQYF
NA,TRBJ2-1,TRBV9,TGTGCCAGCAGCGTAGTCCCTAGCGAAAATGAGCAGTTCTTC,CASSVVPSENEQFF
NA,TRBJ1-4,TRBV10-1,TGCGCCAGCAGTGAGTTTTCCCAGGGGTCTAATGAAAAACTGTTTTTT,CASSEFSQGSNEKLFF
TRBD2,TRBJ2-7,TRBV7-9,TGTGCCAGCGATTCTGCCGGCGGGAGGGTCAACGAGCAGTACTTC,CASDSAGGRVNEQYF
NA,TRBJ2-1,TRBV4-3,TGCGCCAGCAGCCACTCCCGAAGCTCCGACAATGAGCAGTTCTTC,CASSHSRSSDNEQFF
TRBD2,TRBJ2-3,TRBV6-5,TGTGCCAGCAGTTTACTAGCGGGAGGAACAGATACGCAGTATTTT,CASSLLAGGTDTQYF
TRBD1,TRBJ2-3,TRBV4-3,TGCGCCAGCAGCCAAGCTGGGACAGGGTACACAGATACGCAGTATTTT,CASSQAGTGYTDTQYF
TRBD2,TRBJ2-1,TRBV6-5,TGTGCCAGCAGGAATTTAGCGGGACGACAATTCGTGCAGTTCTTC,CASRNLAGRQFVQFF
TRBD2,TRBJ2-7,TRBV19,TGTGCCAGTAGTCCCGGGGCGGGGAGGGCCTACGAGCAGTACTTC,CASSPGAGRAYEQYF
NA,TRBJ2-2,TRBV7-2,TGTGCCAGCAGCTTAGTCCTCGTAACCGGGGAGCTGTTTTTT,CASSLVLVTGELFF
NA,TRBJ1-5,TRBV6-1,TGTGCCACTCTCAGCGGCCCTCAGCCCCAGCATTTT,CATLSGPQPQHF
NA,TRBJ2-5,TRBV6-6,TGTGCCAGCAGTTTGAGAGAGACCCAGTACTTC,CASSLRETQYF
NA,TRBJ1-1,TRBV18,TGTGCCAGCTCGCTTAATGAACGGACTGAAGCTTTCTTT,CASSLNERTEAFF
TRBD2,TRBJ2-7,TRBV9,TGTGCCAGCAGCGCCGGACTAGCGGAATTCTACGAGCAGTACTTC,CASSAGLAEFYEQYF
NA,TRBJ2-7,TRBV7-9,TGTGCCAGCAGCTTAGCGACGACAGTGACCGAGCAGTACTTC,CASSLATTVTEQYF
NA,TRBJ2-5,TRBV6-5,TGTGCCAGCAGCCGCTCAGGGCGCGAGACCCAGTACTTC,CASSRSGRETQYF
TRBD2,TRBJ2-7,TRBV27,TGTGCCAGCAGGATAGCGGGACTAGAAACGTACGAGCAGTACTTC,CASRIAGLETYEQYF
NA,TRBJ2-3,TRBV4-3,TGCGCCAGCAGCCAAGTATGGGGGAGGTACACAGATACGCAGTATTTT,CASSQVWGRYTDTQYF
NA,TRBJ1-1,TRBV27,TGTGCCAGCAGTGGTACAGGGATCGACACTGAAGCTTTCTTT,CASSGTGIDTEAFF
NA,TRBJ1-5,TRBV18,TGTGCCAGCTCTACCTTAGGGAAGGGAGACAATCAGCCCCAGCATTTT,CASSTLGKGDNQPQHF
NA,TRBJ1-5,TRBV18,TGTGCCAGCTCACTGTCGGAACAGGGAAGGAATCAGCCCCAGCATTTT,CASSLSEQGRNQPQHF
TRBD1,TRBJ2-7,TRBV13,TGTGCCAGCAGGGGACAGGGTGCCTACGAGCAGTACTTC,CASRGQGAYEQYF
NA,TRBJ2-1,TRBV19,TGTGCCAGTAGTATGACCTCCGGGAGCAGCTCCTACAATGAGCAGTTCTTC,CASSMTSGSSSYNEQFF
NA,TRBJ2-5,TRBV30,TGTGCCTGGAGTGTTACGGGTGGTGGGACCCAGTACTTC,CAWSVTGGGTQYF
TRBD2,TRBJ2-3,TRBV5-1,TGCGCCAGCAGCTCCGCTAGCGGGAGAGGCGATACGCAGTATTTT,CASSSASGRGDTQYF
TRBD2,TRBJ2-3,TRBV4-1,TGCGCCAGCAGCCAAACCCGGACTAGAGGGACGGCAGATACGCAGTATTTT,CASSQTRTRGTADTQYF
NA,TRBJ2-7,TRBV18,TGTGCCAGCTCACCGAAAGGAGGCGAGCAGTACTTC,CASSPKGGEQYF
TRBD1,TRBJ1-1,TRBV7-2,TGTGCCAGCAGCTTGGCCGGACAGGGCGGTTGGGCTTTCTTT,CASSLAGQGGWAFF
TRBD1,TRBJ2-1,TRBV5-1,TGCGCCAGCACCGTAGTTACAGGGGCCAATGAGCAGTTCTTC,CASTVVTGANEQFF
TRBD2,TRBJ2-2,TRBV4-2,TGTGCCAGCAGCCAAGAACTAGCGGGAGGAGCGAACACCGGGGAGCTGTTTTTT,CASSQELAGGANTGELFF
TRBD2,TRBJ2-7,TRBV9,TGTGCCAGCAGCGAGCGGGAGTGGGTCGAGCAGTACTTC,CASSEREWVEQYF